This TCR beta chain was sequenced during a study of blood T cell repertoires in COVID-19. Study summary: PBMCs, B-cell-depleted T cells, or T cells were the source of the cDNA or gDNA that made up the material.

V was shortened by 6 bases and J by 2 bases, with 13 bases between the two germline ends. There are 14 residues in the CDR3. CDR1 is MDHEN, CDR2 SYDVKM, per germline. Seattle's enrolled individuals joined amid active infection and were then monitored longitudinally. In the study's own analysis: Researchers report that nucleated cell counts were estimated from reference gene primer amplification. Libraries were prepared by immunoSEQ multiplex PCR; TCRdb keeps only in-frame clonotypes and omits some of them. Clonal size and the V and J genes are those of that table, whereas D and trimming came from the DNA. The data hold 300,000 to 400,000 clones, with around nine tenths observed a single time.

This receptor was obtained from a woman in her 70s with COVID-19, enrolled during active disease. The specimen sequenced was peripheral blood. V gene TRBV28 combines with J gene TRBJ1-2; no definite D call. This CDR3 reads CASSPRSVNYGYTF. The CDR3 nucleotides read TGTGCCAGCAGCCCTAGGTCGGTGAACTATGGCTACACCTTC.